This record concerns one T cell receptor (beta chain) sequence. The antigen is not known. This sample is part of a study of OX40 agonist ivuxolimab in advanced cancers. Overall study context: Subjects had a mean age of about 61 years, with a range of about 23 to 90; approximately 83% were male.

The data were produced by immunoSEQ multiplex PCR, yet TCRdb's version contains in-frame clones alone and is incomplete. The repertoire has some 65,000 clones, around 87% of them found once; the top ten carry roughly 2.1%. Germline-derived CDR1 and CDR2 are MNHEY and SMNVEV (reference sequence). The germline V and J ends were trimmed by 6 bases and 2 bases, with 16 bases remaining between them. The CDR3 is made up of 16 amino acids. General study findings and limits: Expanded clones tended on average to be more numerous among CD8+ T cells than CD4+. In a subset of nonresponders, normalized T-cell clonal expansion was also low.

This clonotype was obtained from an adult with an advanced solid tumor such as melanoma, head and neck, liver or kidney cancer. The specimen was CD4+ or CD8+ T cells sorted from blood, collected in a trial of the OX40 agonist ivuxolimab. The chain links TRBV27 to TRBJ1-4; D may be TRBD1 (5 bases). The CDR3: CASSPGPGPTNEKLFF. The CDR3 DNA is TGTGCCAGCAGCCCTGGCCCGGGACCTACTAATGAAAAACTGTTTTTT.